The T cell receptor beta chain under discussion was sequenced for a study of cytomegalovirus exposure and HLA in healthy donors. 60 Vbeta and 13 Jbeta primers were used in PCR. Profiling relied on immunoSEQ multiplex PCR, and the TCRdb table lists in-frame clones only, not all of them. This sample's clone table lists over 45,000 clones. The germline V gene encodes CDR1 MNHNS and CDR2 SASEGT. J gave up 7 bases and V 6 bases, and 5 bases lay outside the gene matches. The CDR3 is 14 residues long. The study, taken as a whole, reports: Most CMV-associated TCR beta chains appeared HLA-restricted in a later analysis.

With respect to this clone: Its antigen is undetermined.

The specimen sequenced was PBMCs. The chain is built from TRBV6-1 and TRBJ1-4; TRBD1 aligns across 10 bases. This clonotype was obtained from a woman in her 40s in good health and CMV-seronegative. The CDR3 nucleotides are TGTGCCAGCAGGGATGGGACAGGGGCTGAAAAACTGTTTTTT. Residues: CASRDGTGAEKLFF.